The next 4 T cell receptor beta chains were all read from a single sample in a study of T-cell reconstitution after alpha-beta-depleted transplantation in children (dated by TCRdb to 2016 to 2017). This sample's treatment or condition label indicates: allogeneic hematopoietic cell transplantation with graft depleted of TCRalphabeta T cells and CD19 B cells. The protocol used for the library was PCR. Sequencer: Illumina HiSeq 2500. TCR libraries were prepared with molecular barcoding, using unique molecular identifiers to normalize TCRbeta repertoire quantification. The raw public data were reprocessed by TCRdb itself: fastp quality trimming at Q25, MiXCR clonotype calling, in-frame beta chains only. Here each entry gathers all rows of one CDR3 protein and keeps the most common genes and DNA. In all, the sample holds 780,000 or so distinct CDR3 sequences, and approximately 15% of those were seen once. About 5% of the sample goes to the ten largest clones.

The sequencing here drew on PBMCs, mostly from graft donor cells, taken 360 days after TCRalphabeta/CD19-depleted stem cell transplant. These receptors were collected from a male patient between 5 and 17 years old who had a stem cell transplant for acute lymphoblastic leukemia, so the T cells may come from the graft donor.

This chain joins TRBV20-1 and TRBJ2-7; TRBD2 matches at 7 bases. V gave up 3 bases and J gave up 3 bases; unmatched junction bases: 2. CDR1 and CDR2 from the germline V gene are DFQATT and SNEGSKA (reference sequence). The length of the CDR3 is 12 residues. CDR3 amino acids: CSASSGGYEQYF. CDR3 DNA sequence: TGCAGTGCTAGTTCGGGGGGCTACGAGCAGTACTTC.

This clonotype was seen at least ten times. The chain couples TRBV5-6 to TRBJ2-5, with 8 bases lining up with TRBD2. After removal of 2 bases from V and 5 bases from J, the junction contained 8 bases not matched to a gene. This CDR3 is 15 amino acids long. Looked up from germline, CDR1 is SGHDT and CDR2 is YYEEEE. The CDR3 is CASSFGAGGRETQYF. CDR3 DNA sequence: TGTGCCAGCAGCTTCGGGGCGGGAGGCCGGGAGACCCAGTACTTC.

CDR3 amino acids: CSADSSGHSYNEQFF. Written as DNA, the CDR3 is TGCAGTGCGGATTCTAGCGGCCACTCCTACAATGAGCAGTTCTTC. This chain links TRBV20-1 with TRBJ2-1; 7 nucleotides align to TRBD2. Germline CDR1 and CDR2: DFQATT and SNEGSKA (reference sequence). CDR3 length: 15 amino acids. Trimming at V came to 6 bases and at J to 0 bases, leaving 8 bases not matched to a gene.

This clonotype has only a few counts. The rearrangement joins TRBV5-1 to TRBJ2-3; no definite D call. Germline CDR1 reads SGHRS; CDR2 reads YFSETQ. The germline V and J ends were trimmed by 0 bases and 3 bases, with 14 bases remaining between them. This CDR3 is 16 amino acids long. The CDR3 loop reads CASSLVQLVETDTQYF. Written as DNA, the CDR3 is TGCGCCAGCAGCTTGGTTCAGTTAGTCGAGACAGATACGCAGTATTTT.